The 13 T cell receptor beta chains given below trace back to one sample, sequenced in a study of identical twins. TCRdb re-derived calls from the 5' RACE reads in MiXCR, one entry per CDR3 protein. The table records around 570,000 distinct CDR3 sequences, more than 9% of them present only once. The same data also contributed to another study, on yellow fever vaccine responses in identical twins.

The sequencing input was PBMCs. The source of these receptors is a woman younger than 30 in good health.

This clonotype was recorded many times. This sequence joins TRBV28 and TRBJ2-7; D might be TRBD1 or TRBD2, each matching 5 bases. CDR1 and CDR2 (germline): MDHEN, SYDVKM. The CDR3 is 14 amino acids. The ends were cut back, 3 bases at V and 4 bases at J, with 13 bases in the middle. The CDR3 sequence is CASSFDQGPYEQYF. DNA for the CDR3: TGTGCCAGCAGTTTCGATCAGGGACCATACGAGCAGTACTTC.

This clonotype was observed a few times. J is TRBJ2-5 and V is TRBV20-1; D unclear. Looked up from germline, CDR1 is DFQATT and CDR2 is SNEGSKA (reference sequence). V was cut by 3 bases and J by 4 bases, with 12 bases left in between. The CDR3 spans 13 residues. CDR3 DNA: TGCAGTGCTAGCACCGTACCGGGAGAGACCCAGTACTTC. Translation: CSASTVPGETQYF.

This clonotype showed up just a few times. The chain employs TRBV12-3 or TRBV12-4 and TRBJ2-5, with 10 nucleotides matching TRBD2. The CDR3 is made up of 15 amino acids. The V gene end was trimmed by 3 bases and the J gene end by 4 bases; junction bases not matched to a gene: 5. Written as DNA, the CDR3 is TGTGCCAGCAGTTTTGCTAGCGGGGGCTCAGAGACCCAGTACTTC. Translating it yields CASSFASGGSETQYF.

This clonotype has at least ten counts. The genes are TRBV7-9 and TRBJ1-4, with 7 bases matching TRBD1. The CDR3 has 14 amino acids. V was pared by 5 bases and J by 6 bases, with 6 bases of the junction left unmatched. Germline CDR1 and CDR2: SEHNR and FQNEAQ (reference sequence). Here the CDR3 DNA reads TGTGCCAGCAGCCTCGGGACAGCTCATGAAAAACTGTTTTTT. Its translation is CASSLGTAHEKLFF.

The gene calls are TRBV7-2 and TRBJ2-3, with a weak D call TRBD2 (7 bases). This CDR3 is built from 15 residues. Per the germline V gene, CDR1 is SGHTA and CDR2 is FQGNSA. Trimming stripped 3 bases from V and 7 bases from J, with 17 bases between. Written as DNA, the CDR3 is TGTGCCAGCAGCTTGAAGTGGGGGGGCGGGCATACGCAGTATTTT. It encodes CASSLKWGGGHTQYF.

The chain recombines TRBV10-3 with TRBJ2-3; D gene ambiguous. This CDR3 contains 13 residues. Trimming removed 3 bases from V and 3 bases from J, with 7 bases in between. CDR1 is ENHRY and CDR2 is SYGVKD in the germline V gene. CDR3 coding DNA: TGTGCCATCAGTGAAGAGGAGACAGATACGCAGTATTTT. This codes for CAISEEETDTQYF.

J is TRBJ2-2 and V is TRBV29-1, with TRBD2 matching 9 bases. CDR1 is SQVTM and CDR2 is ANQGSEA in the germline V gene. V gave up 4 bases and J gave up 5 bases; unmatched junction bases: 11. CDR3 length equals 16 residues. The CDR3 region is CSVVGLAGFGTGELFF. The CDR3 DNA follows: TGCAGCGTTGTGGGGCTAGCGGGATTCGGAACCGGGGAGCTGTTTTTT.

There are a few counts of this clonotype. The chain joins TRBV9 to TRBJ2-1; 9 nucleotides line up with TRBD1. CDR1 SGDLS and CDR2 YYNGEE come from the germline V gene. CDR3 size: 17 residues. V lost 4 bases and J lost 10; bases outside the gene matches: 18. The CDR3 protein is CASSLGVGDREPKEQFF. The CDR3 DNA sequence: TGTGCCAGCAGCCTCGGGGTGGGGGACAGGGAGCCGAAGGAGCAGTTCTTC.

The chain carries TRBV7-2 and TRBJ2-3; D is undetermined. The ends were cut back, 7 bases at V and 1 base at J, with 12 bases in the middle. In germline, CDR1 is SGHTA, CDR2 FQGNSA. This CDR3 region has 14 residues. The CDR3 DNA follows: TGTGCCAGCACGCTTGGGTGGGGCACAGATACGCAGTATTTT. It is translated as CASTLGWGTDTQYF. Filled out from reference TRBV7-2 and TRBJ2-3, the complete variable domain reads GAGVSQSPSNKVTEKGKDVELRCDPISGHTALYWYRQSLGQGLEFLIYFQGNSAPDKSGLPSDRFSAERTGGSVSTLTIQRTQQEDSAVYLCASTLGWGTDTQYFGPGTRLTVL.

The chain employs TRBV7-2 and TRBJ2-1, with 9 positions matching TRBD2. The J segment lost 9 bases and the V segment lost 5 bases, leaving 11 bases of the junction unmatched. Looked up from germline, CDR1 is SGHTA and CDR2 is FQGNSA. The CDR3 has 15 residues. CDR3 in amino acids: CASSLAAGGSSEQFF. CDR3 nucleotides: TGTGCCAGCAGCCTCGCAGCGGGAGGTTCTAGTGAGCAGTTCTTC.

This clonotype was found a few times. V gene TRBV7-2 combines with J gene TRBJ2-1; TRBD1 matches 7 bases. The germline CDR1 and CDR2 sequences are SGHTA and FQGNSA. CDR3 size: 12 residues. With 3 bases clipped from V and 8 bases from J, the junction kept 1 base outside the gene matches. The CDR3 bases are TGTGCCAGCAGCTTTGACAGGGATGAGCAGTTCTTC. Translating gives CASSFDRDEQFF. Full variable domain (remainder filled in from reference TRBV7-2 and TRBJ2-1): GAGVSQSPSNKVTEKGKDVELRCDPISGHTALYWYRQSLGQGLEFLIYFQGNSAPDKSGLPSDRFSAERTGGSVSTLTIQRTQQEDSAVYLCASSFDRDEQFFGPGTRLTVL.

The chain recombines TRBV20-1 with TRBJ2-3; possibly TRBD2 for D (7 bases). The CDR3 contains 17 residues. V shed 3 bases and J shed 2 bases, with 21 bases lying between them. Germline CDR1 reads DFQATT; CDR2 reads SNEGSKA (reference sequence). The CDR3 protein is CSASKLGRDIYTDTQYF. The CDR3 nucleotides are TGCAGTGCTAGCAAATTAGGGAGGGACATTTACACAGATACGCAGTATTTT.

CDR3 loop: CASSYSSPGNTEAFF. CDR3 in DNA: TGTGCCAGCAGTTACTCGTCTCCAGGGAACACTGAAGCTTTCTTT. The chain recombines TRBV6-5 with TRBJ1-1; D unresolved. This CDR3 is 15 amino acids long. V was trimmed by 0 bases and J by 1 base, leaving 9 bases between them. Germline CDR1 is MNHEY and CDR2 is SVGAGI.